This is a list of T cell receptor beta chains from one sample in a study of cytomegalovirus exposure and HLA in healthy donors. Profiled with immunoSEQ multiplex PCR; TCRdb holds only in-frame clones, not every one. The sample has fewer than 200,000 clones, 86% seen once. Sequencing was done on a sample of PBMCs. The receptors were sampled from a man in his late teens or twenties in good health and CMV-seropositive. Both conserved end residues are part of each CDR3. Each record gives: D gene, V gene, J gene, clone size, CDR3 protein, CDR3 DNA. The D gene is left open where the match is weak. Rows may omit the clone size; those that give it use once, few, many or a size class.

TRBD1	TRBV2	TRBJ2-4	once	CASCGQGDFKNIQYF	TGTGCCAGCTGCGGGCAGGGGGATTTTAAAAACATTCAGTACTTC
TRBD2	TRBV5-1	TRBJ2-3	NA	CASSLGGTSGGDTQYF	TGCGCCAGCAGCTTGGGTGGGACTAGCGGGGGTGATACGCAGTATTTT
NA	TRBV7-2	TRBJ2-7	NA	CASSLNYEQYF	TGTGCCAGCAGCCTAAACTACGAGCAGTACTTC
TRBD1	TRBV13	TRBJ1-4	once	CASSSLDRNEKLFF	TGTGCCAGCAGCTCATTGGACAGGAATGAAAAACTGTTTTTT
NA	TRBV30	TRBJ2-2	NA	CAWSVWGAGELFF	TGTGCCTGGAGTGTATGGGGGGCCGGGGAGCTGTTTTTT
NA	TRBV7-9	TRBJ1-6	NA	CASSFSRSYNSPLHF	TGTGCCAGCAGCTTTAGCCGCTCCTATAATTCACCCCTCCACTTT
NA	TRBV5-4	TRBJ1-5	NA	CASSSGGEQPQHF	TGTGCCAGCAGCTCGGGGGGGGAACAGCCCCAGCATTTT
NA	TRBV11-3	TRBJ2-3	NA	CASSLGRGAGTDTQYF	TGTGCCAGCAGCTTAGGACGCGGGGCGGGCACAGATACGCAGTATTTT
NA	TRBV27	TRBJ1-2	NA	CASSLSGDGYTF	TGTGCCAGCAGTTTATCGGGCGACGGCTACACCTTC
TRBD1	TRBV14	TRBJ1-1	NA	CASSKRRGLNTEAFF	TGTGCCAGCAGCAAACGCAGGGGGCTTAACACTGAAGCTTTCTTT
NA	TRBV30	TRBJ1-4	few	CAWSPPDSLNEKLFF	TGTGCCTGGAGTCCACCGGACAGCTTAAATGAAAAACTGTTTTTT
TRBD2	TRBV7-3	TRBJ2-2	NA	CASSPTSGGAVTGELFF	TGTGCCAGCAGCCCGACTAGCGGGGGGGCCGTAACCGGGGAGCTGTTTTTT
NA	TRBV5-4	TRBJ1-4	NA	CASSAEGLGIGKLFF	TGTGCCAGCAGCGCCGAGGGTTTGGGTATCGGAAAACTGTTTTTT
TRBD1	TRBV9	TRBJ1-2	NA	CASSPPGQSYGYTF	TGTGCCAGCAGCCCCCCGGGACAGAGCTATGGCTACACCTTC
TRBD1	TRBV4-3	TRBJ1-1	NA	CASSPDGSDRGLSAEAFF	TGCGCCAGCAGCCCAGACGGTTCGGACAGGGGGCTATCGGCTGAAGCTTTCTTT
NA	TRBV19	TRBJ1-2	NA	CASSIGGNILYGYTF	TGTGCCAGTAGTATCGGAGGCAATATCCTCTATGGCTACACCTTC
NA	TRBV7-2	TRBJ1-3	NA	CASSLAVSHSGNTIYF	TGTGCCAGCAGCTTAGCGGTCAGTCACTCTGGAAACACCATATATTTT
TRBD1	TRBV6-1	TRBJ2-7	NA	CASIPRGPPAYEQYF	TGTGCCAGCATTCCGAGGGGGCCTCCTGCCTACGAGCAGTACTTC
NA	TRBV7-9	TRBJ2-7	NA	CASSSSDSTHSYEQYF	TGTGCCAGCAGCTCCTCGGACAGCACCCACTCCTACGAGCAGTACTTC
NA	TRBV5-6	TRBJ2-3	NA	CASSFVPAADTQYF	TGTGCCAGCAGCTTTGTACCGGCGGCAGATACGCAGTATTTT
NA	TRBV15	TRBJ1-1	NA	CATSRAPQGRGEAFF	TGTGCCACCAGCAGAGCGCCCCAGGGAAGGGGTGAAGCTTTCTTT
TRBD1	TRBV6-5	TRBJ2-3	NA	CASSNRGSTQYF	TGTGCCAGCAGTAACAGGGGATCTACGCAGTATTTT
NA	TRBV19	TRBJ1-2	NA	CASRQAARYGYTF	TGTGCCAGTCGACAGGCCGCTCGCTATGGCTACACCTTC
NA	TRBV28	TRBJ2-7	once	CASSPPGHLYEQYF	TGTGCCAGCAGTCCACCGGGACACCTCTACGAGCAGTACTTC
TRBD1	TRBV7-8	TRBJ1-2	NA	CASSLRSRAGQGARRDGYTF	TGTGCCAGCAGCTTAAGGTCAAGAGCGGGACAGGGGGCCCGGAGAGATGGCTACACCTTC
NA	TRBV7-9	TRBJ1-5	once	CASSLEFYPERAKKHF	TGTGCCAGCAGCTTAGAGTTTTACCCTGAGAGGGCCAAAAAGCATTTT
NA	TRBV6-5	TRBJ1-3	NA	CASRRDFSGNTIYF	TGTGCCAGCCGACGGGACTTCTCTGGAAACACCATATATTTT
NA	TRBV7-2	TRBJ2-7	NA	CASSLYSGGSYEQYF	TGTGCCAGCAGCTTGTATAGTGGCGGTTCCTACGAGCAGTACTTC
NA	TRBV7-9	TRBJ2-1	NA	CASGFAGTYNEQFF	TGTGCCAGCGGTTTTGCGGGGACCTACAATGAGCAGTTCTTC
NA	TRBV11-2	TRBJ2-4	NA	CASSLGSTGRNIQYF	TGTGCCAGCAGCTTAGGTTCTACAGGGAGAAACATTCAGTACTTC
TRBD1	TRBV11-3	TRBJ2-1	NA	CASSRTGDEQFF	TGTGCCAGCAGCCGGACAGGGGATGAGCAGTTCTTC
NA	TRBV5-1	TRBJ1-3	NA	CASREGAGNTIYF	TGCGCCAGCAGAGAGGGGGCTGGAAACACCATATATTTT
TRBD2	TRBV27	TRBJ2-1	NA	CASSLQRGDEQFF	TGTGCCAGCAGTTTACAGCGGGGCGATGAGCAGTTCTTC
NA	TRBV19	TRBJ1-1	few	CASSMAGGGTEAFF	TGTGCCAGTAGTATGGCGGGAGGCGGCACTGAAGCTTTCTTT
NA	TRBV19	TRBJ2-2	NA	CASSPGHGAGGAGELFF	TGTGCCAGTAGTCCTGGACACGGGGCCGGCGGGGCCGGGGAGCTGTTTTTT
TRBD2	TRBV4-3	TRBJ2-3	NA	CASSQEWVSGGEDTQYF	TGCGCCAGCAGCCAAGAATGGGTTAGCGGGGGGGAAGATACGCAGTATTTT
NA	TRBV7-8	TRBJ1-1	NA	CASSLSFPTVNTEAFF	TGTGCCAGCAGCTTATCCTTTCCGACAGTGAACACTGAAGCTTTCTTT
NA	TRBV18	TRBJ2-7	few	CASSPTRDYEQYF	TGTGCCAGCTCACCAACCAGGGACTACGAGCAGTACTTC
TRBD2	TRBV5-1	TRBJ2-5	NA	CASRLAGSQETQYF	TGCGCCAGCCGACTAGCGGGTAGTCAAGAGACCCAGTACTTC
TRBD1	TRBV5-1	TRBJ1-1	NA	CASSWDRADTEAFF	TGCGCCAGCAGCTGGGACAGGGCGGACACTGAAGCTTTCTTT
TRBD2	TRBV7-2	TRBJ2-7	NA	CASSPSASGRKQYF	TGTGCCAGCAGCCCCTCGGCTAGCGGGAGGAAACAGTACTTC
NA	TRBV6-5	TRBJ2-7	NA	CASSRPGYEQYF	TGTGCCAGCAGCCGACCGGGCTACGAGCAGTACTTC
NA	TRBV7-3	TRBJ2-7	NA	CASSLTGGSSYEQYF	TGTGCCAGCAGCTTAACGGGTGGGAGCTCCTACGAGCAGTACTTC
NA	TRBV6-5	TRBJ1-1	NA	CASSYNRASEAFF	TGTGCCAGCAGTTACAACAGGGCTTCTGAAGCTTTCTTT